These 30 T cell receptor beta chains were sequenced from one sample in a study of metastatic and nonmetastatic thyroid tumors. Each patient came to thyroid surgery without any prior treatment (of any kind). TCRdb re-called clones via MiXCR from the PCR reads. The sample gives roughly 20,000 clones, about a third of which show up once; 29% is in the top ten. Sequenced material: tumor tissue. These receptors all come from a female donor with papillary thyroid cancer or a benign thyroid nodule (not recorded which). Some clones in this sample may be carry-over from other donors' samples.

This chain uses TRBV27 with TRBJ2-1, with D tentatively TRBD2 (6 bases). This CDR3 spans 15 amino acids. The V end lost 2 bases, the J end lost 8 bases, and 16 bases lay between the germline ends. The germline V gene has CDR1 MNHEY and CDR2 SMNVEV (reference sequence). This CDR3 reads CASSLGLAGGDEQFF. The CDR3 DNA sequence: TGTGCCAGCAGTTTAGGGCTAGCAGGCGGGGATGAGCAGTTCTTC.

This clone rates as large. The V gene is TRBV20-1, the J gene TRBJ2-1, with TRBD2 matching 9 bases. CDR1 DFQATT and CDR2 SNEGSKA come from the germline V gene (reference sequence). The CDR3 is 15 residues long. Losses at the gene ends were 3 bases for V and 0 bases for J; bases not matched to a gene: 3. As DNA, the CDR3 is TGCAGTGCTAGGTTAGCGGGAGTCTCCTACAATGAGCAGTTCTTC. It translates to CSARLAGVSYNEQFF.

This clone has a handful of counts. The V gene is TRBV6-1, the J gene TRBJ2-2, with a possible D match to TRBD2 (6 bases). V was shortened by 7 bases and J by 4 bases, with 16 bases between the two germline ends. The germline gives CDR1 MNHNS, CDR2 SASEGT. The CDR3 is 15 amino acids. The CDR3 loop is CASMWRDGRTGELFF. CDR3 sequence (DNA): TGTGCCAGCATGTGGAGGGACGGTCGCACCGGGGAGCTGTTTTTT.

This sequence joins TRBV20-1 and TRBJ2-7; the D gene is possibly TRBD1 (7 bases). Germline V gene lookup returns CDR1 DFQATT and CDR2 SNEGSKA (reference sequence). The CDR3 extends over 14 amino acids. Trimming pared 5 bases from V and 2 bases from J, leaving 16 bases between. The CDR3 coding sequence is TGCAGTGCTTCGTCGGCAGGGGGGACCTACGAGCAGTACTTC. It translates to CSASSAGGTYEQYF.

The CDR3 here is CASSRTSGSVAGELFF. The CDR3 nucleotides are TGTGCCAGCAGTAGGACTAGCGGGAGTGTTGCCGGGGAGCTGTTTTTT. The rearrangement joins TRBV12-3 or TRBV12-4 to TRBJ2-2; 13 bases agree with TRBD2. Trimming cost V 5 bases and J 6 bases; bases outside gene matches: 6. The length of the CDR3 is 16 residues.

This chain connects TRBV20-1 to TRBJ2-2; D may correspond to TRBD1 or TRBD2 (5 bases each). Per germline, CDR1 DFQATT and CDR2 SNEGSKA (reference sequence). V gave up 6 bases and J gave up 1 base, with 12 bases separating them. This CDR3 has 14 amino acids. Written as DNA, the CDR3 is TGCAGTGCCTTAGAGGGGCTGAACACCGGGGAGCTGTTTTTT. It codes for CSALEGLNTGELFF.

This clone was seen more than once but under ten times. The chain combines TRBV5-1 with TRBJ1-1; D remains unclear. Trimming took 0 bases from V and 0 from J, leaving 6 bases between them. CDR1 and CDR2 from the germline V gene are SGHRS and YFSETQ. There are 14 residues in the CDR3. CDR3 sequence: CASSLDTVNTEAFF. The DNA for the CDR3 is TGCGCCAGCAGCTTGGACACAGTGAACACTGAAGCTTTCTTT.

This chain joins TRBV20-1 and TRBJ2-7; TRBD2 aligns across 7 bases. CDR3 length: 15 residues. The V and J ends lost 0 bases and 2 bases, in that order; junction bases with no gene match: 7. In germline, CDR1 is DFQATT, CDR2 SNEGSKA (reference sequence). The CDR3 sequence: CSARDDRGLAYEQYF. The DNA of the CDR3 is TGCAGTGCTAGAGATGATCGCGGACTAGCCTACGAGCAGTACTTC.

There are a few counts of this clone. The chain joins TRBV6-1 to TRBJ2-2; the D is unclear. Between the trimmed V and J ends, which lost 5 bases and 4 bases, there was a span of 14 bases. This CDR3 spans 15 amino acids. CDR1 and CDR2 from the germline V gene are MNHNS and SASEGT. CDR3 region: CASSSQMVGTGELFF. The CDR3 DNA sequence: TGTGCCAGCAGTTCCCAGATGGTGGGCACCGGGGAGCTGTTTTTT.

This clone was seen many times. The chain uses TRBV11-3 and TRBJ2-2; D call uncertain. Germline V gene data show CDR1 as SGHNT and CDR2 as YENEEA. V was clipped by 5 bases and J by 1 base, with 8 bases between them. The CDR3 consists of 14 residues. The CDR3 DNA sequence: TGTGCCAGCAGCCCCCGACAGAACACCGGGGAGCTGTTTTTT. It encodes CASSPRQNTGELFF.

Remarks on this clone: Germline and junction disagree at one end, which may indicate a read error. V gene TRBV4-1 combines with J gene TRBJ1-1, with D perhaps TRBD1 (6 bases). Germline V gives CDR1 MGHRA, CDR2 YSYEKL. The CDR3 extends over 15 amino acids. The CDR3 bases are TGCGCCAGCAGCCAAGGAGGGAATAGGGACACAGAAGCTTTCTTT. Protein: CASSQGGNRDTEAFF.

This clone appeared a few times. The chain couples TRBV6-1 to TRBJ1-5, with 7 bases matching TRBD1. V shed 6 bases, J shed 4 bases, and the junction held 3 bases outside the gene matches. CDR3 length: 13 residues. Looked up from germline, CDR1 is MNHNS and CDR2 is SASEGT. The CDR3 region is CASRTGQNQPQHF. CDR3 coding DNA: TGTGCCAGCAGAACGGGACAGAATCAGCCCCAGCATTTT.

The chain employs TRBV5-1 and TRBJ1-6, with D perhaps matching TRBD1 (6 bases). The CDR3 loop spans 16 amino acids. Germline values: CDR1 SGHRS, CDR2 YFSETQ. The V gene lost 1 base and the J gene lost 5 bases, with 13 bases spanning the gap. As DNA, the CDR3 is TGCGCCAGCAGCTTGACCGAAAGGGGGGATAATTCACCCCTCCACTTT. Amino acid sequence: CASSLTERGDNSPLHF. Complete variable domain (other parts from reference TRBV5-1 and TRBJ1-6): KAGVTQTPRYLIKTRGQQVTLSCSPISGHRSVSWYQQTPGQGLQFLFEYFSETQRNKGNFPGRFSGRQFSNSRSEMNVSTLELGDSALYLCASSLTERGDNSPLHFGNGTRLTVT.

The chain combines TRBV18 with TRBJ1-6, with TRBD1 matching over 7 bases. Germline values: CDR1 KGHSH, CDR2 LQKENI. The CDR3 is made up of 14 amino acids. Trimming took 3 bases from V and 10 from J; bases not matched to a gene: 6. The CDR3 loop reads CASSPYGQASPLHF. CDR3 bases: TGTGCCAGCTCACCCTACGGACAGGCGTCACCCCTCCACTTT.

This clone has a handful of counts. This chain links TRBV12-5 with TRBJ2-1, with 11 bases matching TRBD2. The ends lost 1 base at V and 10 bases at J; junction bases unmatched: 9. Germline assignment: CDR1 LGHNT and CDR2 FRNRAP. The CDR3 length is 16 residues. The CDR3 region has the DNA TGTGCTAGTGGTTTGGGACTAGCGGGGTCCTGGGGAGAGCAGTTCTTC. Translated, it gives CASGLGLAGSWGEQFF.

V is TRBV19 and J is TRBJ1-2; 10 bases fit TRBD1. Trimming at V came to 2 bases and at J to 6 bases, leaving 9 bases not matched to a gene. The CDR3 loop spans 16 amino acids. Germline lookup yields CDR1 LNHDA and CDR2 SQIVND (reference sequence). The CDR3 nucleotides read TGTGCCAGTAGTATAAGGGGACAGGGGAAAAGGAATGGCTACACCTTC. Protein product: CASSIRGQGKRNGYTF.

This clone was seen repeatedly, ten times or more. The genes are TRBV12-3 or TRBV12-4 and TRBJ2-2; D uncertain. The length of the CDR3 is 15 residues. V lost 6 bases and J 1 base, leaving 12 bases between the germline ends. CDR3 DNA sequence: TGTGCCAGCAGCCGCCCCCCCATGAACACCGGGGAGCTGTTTTTT. Translating gives CASSRPPMNTGELFF.

This clone was counted between two and nine times. V and J are TRBV6-5 and TRBJ2-7; the D is unclear. Trimming left V 0 bases short and J 4 bases short, with 16 bases between. Germline-derived CDR1 and CDR2 are MNHEY and SVGAGI. The CDR3 spans 16 residues. CDR3 residues: CASSYSSASFQYEQYF. The CDR3 DNA reads as TGTGCCAGCAGTTACTCATCCGCGAGTTTTCAATACGAGCAGTACTTC.

The V and J genes are TRBV6-2 or TRBV6-3 and TRBJ1-3; 11 nucleotides agree with TRBD1. Trimming at V came to 6 bases and at J to 0 bases, leaving 10 bases not matched to a gene. Germline assignment: CDR1 MNHEY and CDR2 SVGEGT. The CDR3 is made up of 18 amino acids. CDR3 region: CASSPTAGTGGSGNTIYF. The DNA of the CDR3 is TGTGCCAGCAGCCCTACCGCCGGGACAGGGGGCTCTGGAAACACCATATATTTT.

The chain uses TRBV12-3 or TRBV12-4 and TRBJ1-5; the D gene is possibly TRBD1 (6 bases). The V end was cut by 5 bases, the J end by 3 bases, with 11 bases between. This CDR3 region has 14 residues. This CDR3 reads CASSLRDNNQPQHF. The CDR3 nucleotides are TGTGCCAGCAGTCTCCGGGACAACAATCAGCCCCAGCATTTT.

The chain combines TRBV12-3 or TRBV12-4 with TRBJ2-1; TRBD2 is a possible D gene (6 bases). Trimming stripped 3 bases from V and 7 bases from J, with 13 bases between. The CDR3 totals 14 residues. The CDR3 region has the DNA TGTGCCAGCAGTTTGTTTCTAGCGTCAAATGAGCAGTTCTTC. Translating gives CASSLFLASNEQFF.

This clone has only a few counts. Since the CDR3 does not end with the conserved phenylalanine or tryptophan, this likely comes from a read error. The CDR3 DNA sequence: TGTGCCAGCAGCCCCGGAGAGGGTTCACCCCTCCACCTT. Translating it yields CASSPGEGSPLHL. The chain links TRBV6-1 to TRBJ1-6, with D uncertain. CDR3 length equals 13 residues. Germline CDR1 MNHNS, CDR2 SASEGT. Trimming took off 6 bases at V and 9 bases at J, with 12 bases between the two ends.

CDR3 in amino acids: CASSDTGGLETQYF. The CDR3 coding sequence is TGTGCCAGCAGTGACACAGGGGGCTTGGAGACCCAGTACTTC. The chain links TRBV6-4 to TRBJ2-5, with 9 bases that match TRBD1. V was pared by 2 bases and J by 5 bases, with 3 bases of the junction left unmatched. The CDR3 extends over 14 amino acids. The V gene's germline CDR1 is MRHNA and CDR2 SNTAGT.

This clone was seen once. The chain is built from TRBV20-1 and TRBJ2-1, with TRBD2 matching 7 bases. Per germline, CDR1 DFQATT and CDR2 SNEGSKA (reference sequence). V lost 3 bases, J lost 4 bases, and 9 bases stayed unmatched. The CDR3 loop spans 15 amino acids. The CDR3, as DNA: TGCAGTGCTAGTGATAGGGTGGGAGGGTACAATGAGCAGTTCTTC. Its translation is CSASDRVGGYNEQFF.

This rearrangement joins TRBV11-2 to TRBJ2-1; 12 bases are a match to TRBD2. CDR1 and CDR2 (germline): SGHAT, FQNNGV. The V segment lost 3 bases and the J segment 5 bases; nucleotides outside the gene matches: 2. The CDR3 extends over 15 amino acids. The CDR3 sequence: CASSFGLAGNNEQFF. CDR3 sequence (DNA): TGTGCCAGCAGCTTCGGACTAGCGGGGAACAATGAGCAGTTCTTC.

This clone occurred a few times. The V gene is TRBV28, the J gene TRBJ2-7, with 8 bases identical to TRBD1. The V gene's germline CDR1 is MDHEN and CDR2 SYDVKM. The junction had 13 bases not matched to a gene; V was cut back by 7 bases and J by 2 bases. The CDR3 runs to 16 residues. The CDR3 region is CASIHAGTGFPYEQYF. As DNA, the CDR3 is TGTGCCAGCATACACGCCGGGACAGGATTTCCCTACGAGCAGTACTTC.

This chain connects TRBV5-1 to TRBJ2-7, with D perhaps given as TRBD1 or TRBD2 (5 bases each). This CDR3 contains 15 residues. Germline CDR1 is SGHRS and CDR2 is YFSETQ. V was clipped by 0 bases and J by 2 bases, with 12 bases between them. The CDR3 region is CASSLDGDGPYEQYF. CDR3 sequence (DNA): TGCGCCAGCAGCTTGGACGGGGACGGTCCCTACGAGCAGTACTTC.

This clone was counted only a few times. The chain is built from TRBV6-1 and TRBJ1-4; D possibly corresponds to TRBD1 (5 bases). CDR1 MNHNS and CDR2 SASEGT come from the germline V gene. This CDR3 region has 16 residues. Deletions cut 10 bases from V and 5 bases from J, with 23 bases between. The CDR3 region is CATNLGGVRGNEKLFF. In nucleotides, the CDR3 is TGTGCCACCAACCTGGGGGGGGTCAGAGGCAATGAAAAACTGTTTTTT.

This clone has more than one count but fewer than ten. The chain links TRBV27 to TRBJ1-2; the D gene is possibly TRBD1 (6 bases). CDR3 size: 15 residues. The V gene's germline CDR1 is MNHEY and CDR2 SMNVEV (reference sequence). With 2 bases removed from V and 2 bases from J, the gap between germline ends came to 12 bases. The DNA of the CDR3 is TGTGCCAGCAGTTTAGAAGGGACACCCAACTATGGCTACACCTTC. It encodes CASSLEGTPNYGYTF.

This clone showed up just a few times. Being one base from a much bigger clone, this may be a read error. The sample holds other DNA sequences that translate to the same CDR3. The rearrangement joins TRBV6-1 to TRBJ2-2; D is undetermined. CDR1 and CDR2 from the germline V gene are MNHNS and SASEGT. The CDR3 length is 15 residues. CDR3 sequence (DNA): TGTGCCAGCAGTGAAGGACATAGGGAATCCGGTGAGCTGTTTTTT. It yields the protein CASSEGHRESGELFF.